The 30 T cell receptor beta chains listed next were all sequenced from one sample in a study of yellow fever vaccine responses in identical twins. A single record per CDR3 protein comes from TCRdb applying MiXCR to the RT-PCR reads. The sample holds 9,500 to 11,000 distinct CDR3 sequences, over 60% seen once. Material: T cells from blood (PBMCs), unsorted or a sorted subset (not recorded which), obtained before or after yellow fever vaccination (not recorded which). The receptors originated from a woman aged 18-29 years who received the yellow fever vaccine.

J is TRBJ1-2 and V is TRBV12-3 or TRBV12-4; no clear D gene. The CDR3 spans 13 residues. V shed 3 bases and J shed 3 bases, with 8 bases lying between them. CDR3 region: CASSFGQDYGYTF. CDR3 bases: TGTGCCAGCAGTTTTGGCCAAGACTATGGCTACACCTTC.

The chain has TRBV9 and TRBJ2-2; D is possibly TRBD1 or TRBD2 (5 bases each). V lost 3 bases and J 0 bases, leaving 12 bases between the germline ends. Per the germline V gene, CDR1 is SGDLS and CDR2 is YYNGEE. The CDR3 totals 16 residues. This CDR3 is CASSAVGVTNTGELFF. The CDR3 DNA reads as TGTGCCAGCAGCGCTGTGGGGGTAACGAACACCGGGGAGCTGTTTTTT.

This chain joins TRBV19 and TRBJ2-2, with TRBD1 as a possible D gene (6 bases). V was clipped by 4 bases and J by 2 bases, with 11 bases between them. The CDR3 is 15 amino acids. Per germline, CDR1 LNHDA and CDR2 SQIVND (reference sequence). The CDR3 loop reads CASSTWTDNTGELFF. The CDR3 DNA sequence: TGTGCCAGTAGTACTTGGACAGACAACACCGGGGAGCTGTTTTTT.

The chain combines TRBV29-1 with TRBJ2-1; 7 bases map to TRBD2. V trimming: 7 bases; J trimming: 7 bases; junction bases outside the gene matches: 4. From germline, CDR1 is SQVTM and CDR2 ANQGSEA. This CDR3 has 11 amino acids. The CDR3 region has the DNA TGCAGCGAGAGGACTAGAAATGAGCAGTTCTTC. Protein product: CSERTRNEQFF.

This clonotype has a single count. This chain joins TRBV6-2 or TRBV6-3 and TRBJ2-5; D not certain. Trimming took off 1 base at V and 5 bases at J, with 14 bases between the two ends. Germline lookup yields CDR1 MNHEY and CDR2 SVGEGT. The CDR3 is 15 amino acids. The CDR3 here is CASSYLMAEKETQYF. Written as DNA, the CDR3 is TGTGCCAGCAGTTACTTGATGGCTGAAAAGGAGACCCAGTACTTC.

This clonotype occurred a few times. The chain carries TRBV20-1 and TRBJ2-7; a weak D match, TRBD2 (6 bases). The V gene's germline CDR1 is DFQATT and CDR2 SNEGSKA (reference sequence). The ends were cut back, 5 bases at V and 3 bases at J, with 11 bases in the middle. This CDR3 comprises 12 residues. CDR3 protein: CSAYSGSYEQYF. The CDR3 DNA follows: TGCAGTGCTTATAGCGGCAGCTACGAGCAGTACTTC.

This clonotype has more than one count but fewer than ten. CDR3: CSGRNGYTF. The CDR3 DNA reads as TGCAGTGGGAGAAATGGCTACACCTTC. This sequence joins TRBV20-1 and TRBJ1-2; no firm D call. V lost 7 bases to trimming and J lost 6 bases, with 6 bases between them. The CDR3 contains 9 residues. CDR1 and CDR2 (germline): DFQATT, SNEGSKA (reference sequence).

The chain couples TRBV29-1 to TRBJ2-7, with D possibly called TRBD1 or TRBD2 (6 bases each). V lost 3 bases and J lost 2, with 14 bases in between. The germline CDR1 and CDR2 sequences are SQVTM and ANQGSEA. This CDR3 spans 14 amino acids. In DNA, the CDR3 is TGCAGCGTTGATGGGGGGCCAGACACCTACGAGCAGTACTTC. Its protein is CSVDGGPDTYEQYF.

Here the CDR3 DNA reads TGCAGTGCTAGAGATTTAGCTAGCGGGAGTAATGAGCAGTTCTTC. Encoded protein: CSARDLASGSNEQFF. The chain carries TRBV20-1 and TRBJ2-1; 10 positions match TRBD2. Germline V gene lookup returns CDR1 DFQATT and CDR2 SNEGSKA (reference sequence). Losses at the gene ends were 0 bases for V and 7 bases for J; bases not matched to a gene: 6. The CDR3 length is 15 residues.

This clonotype was observed a handful of times. The chain joins TRBV11-3 to TRBJ2-1; either TRBD1 or TRBD2 may supply D (5 bases each). V lost 2 bases to trimming and J lost 0 bases, with 11 bases between them. The CDR3 is 16 residues long. Germline V gives CDR1 SGHNT, CDR2 YENEEA. CDR3 amino acids: CASSLISGPSYNEQFF. The CDR3 coding sequence is TGTGCCAGCAGCTTAATATCGGGACCCTCCTACAATGAGCAGTTCTTC.

V usage is TRBV28 and J usage is TRBJ2-5; tentative D call: TRBD1 (5 bases). V was trimmed by 2 bases and J by 4 bases, leaving 11 bases between them. Germline V gene data show CDR1 as MDHEN and CDR2 as SYDVKM. This CDR3 contains 14 residues. This CDR3 is CASSLRQTLETQYF. DNA of the CDR3: TGTGCCAGCAGTTTAAGACAGACCTTAGAGACCCAGTACTTC.

This rearrangement joins TRBV4-1 to TRBJ1-1, with D hard to call. Germline CDR1 reads MGHRA; CDR2 reads YSYEKL. V was cut by 1 base and J by 1 base, with 7 bases left in between. This CDR3 contains 14 residues. CDR3 DNA: TGCGCCAGCAGCCAAGTGCCGGGGAACACTGAAGCTTTCTTT. It is translated as CASSQVPGNTEAFF.

The CDR3 loop reads CASSLFDVGQGIAKNIQYF. The CDR3 DNA sequence: TGTGCCAGCAGCTTATTCGACGTGGGACAGGGTATAGCCAAAAACATTCAGTACTTC. V gene TRBV11-2 combines with J gene TRBJ2-4; 9 bases align to TRBD1. Germline CDR1 and CDR2: SGHAT and FQNNGV. CDR3 length: 19 amino acids. The V and J ends lost 2 bases and 0 bases, in that order; junction bases with no gene match: 11.

This chain joins TRBV5-6 and TRBJ1-5, with D hard to call. The CDR3 extends over 13 amino acids. Trimming removed 4 bases at V and 9 bases at J, with 14 bases between. Germline-derived CDR1 and CDR2 are SGHDT and YYEEEE. DNA for the CDR3: TGTGCCAGCAGCCCAAGGAGGGCACGGCCCCAGCATTTT. Amino acid sequence: CASSPRRARPQHF.

J is TRBJ2-1 and V is TRBV11-3; D is unclear. The germline CDR1 and CDR2 sequences are SGHNT and YENEEA. CDR3 length equals 17 residues. V gave up 4 bases and J gave up 3 bases, with 19 bases separating them. In DNA, the CDR3 is TGTGCCAGCAGCTCCAAAAATTCCCCACAGATCTACAATGAGCAGTTCTTC. The encoded protein is CASSSKNSPQIYNEQFF.

A few counts support this clonotype. The rearrangement uses TRBV1 and TRBJ1-1; the D segment call TRBD1 is taken from the table without a DNA check. TRBV1 is designated a pseudogene. The CDR3 spans 16 residues. The CDR3 coding sequence is TGCACCAGCAGCCACGGGACCGGCACTGTGAACACTGAAGCTTTCTTT. It specifies CTSSHGTGTVNTEAFF.

The chain carries TRBV18 and TRBJ1-1; D is ambiguous. Trimming pared 8 bases from V and 6 bases from J, leaving 16 bases between. CDR1 KGHSH and CDR2 LQKENI come from the germline V gene. The CDR3 is 13 residues long. DNA of the CDR3: TGTGCCAGCCGGCAGTACGACAATGCTGAAGCTTTCTTT. Its protein is CASRQYDNAEAFF.

This clonotype was seen a few times. Sequence at one end of the junction differs from germline and may be a read error. The chain couples TRBV7-9 to TRBJ1-2; no definite D call. The CDR3 length is 14 residues. Germline CDR1 is SEHNR and CDR2 is FQNEAQ (reference sequence). For the CDR3, the DNA is TGCGCAGGCCAGAATCTCTTTAAAGTCTATGGCTACACCTTC. Translating gives CAGQNLFKVYGYTF.

The J gene is TRBJ2-6, the V gene TRBV20-1, with D perhaps TRBD1 (6 bases). The CDR3 is 14 amino acids. V was pared by 3 bases and J by 0 bases, with 6 bases between. Germline loops: CDR1 DFQATT, CDR2 SNEGSKA (reference sequence). DNA for the CDR3: TGCAGTGCTAGGGACAGCTCTGGGGCCAACGTCCTGACTTTC. It encodes CSARDSSGANVLTF.

The V and J genes are TRBV12-3 or TRBV12-4 and TRBJ2-1; no firm D call. V was pared by 0 bases and J by 5 bases, with 11 bases between. The CDR3 length is 15 residues. The CDR3: CASSLALQANNEQFF. The CDR3 coding sequence is TGTGCCAGCAGTTTAGCGCTCCAGGCTAACAATGAGCAGTTCTTC.

The rearrangement links TRBV4-1 to TRBJ1-4, with D maybe TRBD1 (6 bases). Trimming removed 1 base at V and 15 bases at J, with 18 bases between. This CDR3 spans 14 amino acids. Germline CDR1 MGHRA, CDR2 YSYEKL. The CDR3 here is CASSQVGGTGILFF. The CDR3 DNA sequence: TGCGCCAGCAGCCAAGTCGGGGGTACAGGGATTTTGTTTTTT.

In DNA form, the CDR3 reads TGTGCCACCAGCAGAAACAGGGGGCCAATTGACGAGCAGTACTTC. This encodes CATSRNRGPIDEQYF. The chain employs TRBV15 and TRBJ2-7; 9 bases line up with TRBD1. CDR1 is LNHNV, CDR2 YYDKDF, per germline (reference sequence). This CDR3 comprises 15 residues. V lost 2 bases, J lost 5 bases, and 7 bases stayed unmatched.

The V gene is TRBV3-1, the J gene TRBJ2-7; D is undetermined. The germline gives CDR1 LGHDT, CDR2 YNNKEL (reference sequence). V lost 1 base to trimming and J lost 4 bases, with 14 bases between them. The CDR3 consists of 15 residues. The CDR3 region has the DNA TGTGCCAGCAGCCAAGGGGATCCCTGGAGTTACGAGCAGTACTTC. Translating it yields CASSQGDPWSYEQYF.

This clonotype is a singleton in its sample. V gene TRBV29-1 combines with J gene TRBJ2-3; D may match TRBD1 or TRBD2 (5 bases each). Germline V lookup: CDR1 SQVTM, CDR2 ANQGSEA. The CDR3 is 13 amino acids. V lost 4 bases, J lost 2 bases, and 10 bases lay in between. CDR3 in DNA: TGCAGCGTTGTCCCAGGGACCACAGATACGCAGTATTTT. It translates to CSVVPGTTDTQYF.

This clonotype has a handful of counts. This chain joins TRBV29-1 and TRBJ1-2, with a weak D call TRBD1 (5 bases). Trimming cost V 1 base and J 0 bases, with 21 bases left between them. Per the germline V gene, CDR1 is SQVTM and CDR2 is ANQGSEA. CDR3 size: 18 residues. In DNA, the CDR3 is TGCAGCGTTGAAGGACGGTGGGCAGGGAGGAAAGCTAACTATGGCTACACCTTC. This gives the protein CSVEGRWAGRKANYGYTF.

V gene TRBV28 combines with J gene TRBJ2-7, with D possibly TRBD2 on 5 matching bases. Germline V lookup: CDR1 MDHEN, CDR2 SYDVKM. V shed 7 bases and J shed 0 bases, with 16 bases lying between them. This CDR3 has 15 amino acids. CDR3 protein: CASTAEAGSSYEQYF. For the CDR3, the DNA is TGTGCCAGCACCGCGGAGGCAGGCTCCTCCTACGAGCAGTACTTC.

This clonotype was recorded only once. The chain is built from TRBV7-9 and TRBJ2-1; 8 bases line up with TRBD1. Per germline, CDR1 SEHNR and CDR2 FQNEAQ (reference sequence). The CDR3 contains 15 residues. Trimming took 7 bases from V and 9 from J; bases not matched to a gene: 14. The CDR3 nucleotides are TGTGCCAGCATCCTAGGAGGACAGGGAAAGGTTGAGCAGTTCTTC. Its protein is CASILGGQGKVEQFF.

The rearrangement joins TRBV4-1 to TRBJ2-7; 9 bases match TRBD2. The germline gives CDR1 MGHRA, CDR2 YSYEKL. J was trimmed by 9 bases and V by 0 bases; bases with no gene match: 9. The CDR3 extends over 15 amino acids. The DNA for the CDR3 is TGCGCCAGCAGCCAAGAGTTCGGAAGCGGGAGGCCGCAGTACTTC. The encoded protein is CASSQEFGSGRPQYF.

The chain carries TRBV11-2 and TRBJ1-1; D uncertain. V was pared by 0 bases and J by 4 bases, with 6 bases between. This CDR3 is built from 13 residues. Germline assignment: CDR1 SGHAT and CDR2 FQNNGV. In nucleotides, the CDR3 is TGTGCCAGCAGCTTAGAAGGGTTCACTGAAGCTTTCTTT. This translates into CASSLEGFTEAFF.

The gene calls are TRBV7-9 and TRBJ1-1; the D is unclear. CDR3 length: 13 residues. V was cut by 5 bases and J by 2 bases, with 9 bases left in between. Germline lookup yields CDR1 SEHNR and CDR2 FQNEAQ (reference sequence). The DNA of the CDR3 is TGTGCCAGCAGCCGAACAGTAAACACTGAAGCTTTCTTT. Translating gives CASSRTVNTEAFF.